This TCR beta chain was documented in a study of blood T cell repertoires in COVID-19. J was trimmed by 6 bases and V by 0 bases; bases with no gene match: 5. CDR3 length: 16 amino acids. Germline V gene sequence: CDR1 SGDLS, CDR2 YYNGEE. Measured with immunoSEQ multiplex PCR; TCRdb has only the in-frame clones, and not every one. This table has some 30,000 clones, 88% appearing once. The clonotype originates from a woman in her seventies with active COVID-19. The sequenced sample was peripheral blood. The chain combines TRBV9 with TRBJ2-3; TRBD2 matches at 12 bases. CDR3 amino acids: CASSVASGGVRDTQYF. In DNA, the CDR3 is TGTGCCAGCAGCGTAGCTAGCGGGGGGGTTAGGGATACGCAGTATTTT.